This is a list of T cell receptor beta chains from one sample in a study of blood T cell repertoires in COVID-19. This table comes from immunoSEQ multiplex PCR, and its TCRdb copy is limited to in-frame clones, with some not included. The data hold 190,000 or so clones, with roughly 78% observed a single time. Sequenced material: peripheral blood. The source of these receptors is a woman older than 75 with active or convalescent COVID-19. Both conserved end residues are part of each CDR3. A D gene is named only where the DNA matches it firmly. Rows may omit the clone size; those that give it use once, few, many or a size class.

size	V	D	J	CDR3	DNA
.	TRBV4-1	.	TRBJ2-2	CASSQVRDTGELFF	TGCGCCAGCAGCCAAGTAAGAGACACCGGGGAGCTGTTTTTT
.	TRBV20-1	.	TRBJ1-2	CSASGGRYFPGYTF	TGCAGTGCTAGTGGTGGCAGGTATTTCCCCGGCTACACCTTC
once	TRBV12-3/TRBV12-4	.	TRBJ2-2	CASRLTGTGELFF	TGTGCCAGCAGGTTGACAGGCACCGGGGAGCTGTTTTTT
.	TRBV3-1/TRBV3-2	TRBD2	TRBJ2-3	CASSQARLGTSGADTQYF	TGTGCCAGCAGCCAAGCAAGGTTGGGAACTAGCGGCGCCGATACGCAGTATTTT
.	TRBV2	TRBD1	TRBJ2-2	CASSVGTGASRKLFF	TGTGCCAGCAGTGTCGGGACAGGGGCGTCCCGCAAGCTGTTTTTT
.	TRBV4-1	.	TRBJ1-6	CASSLESGMNSPLHF	TGCGCCAGCAGCCTTGAGTCGGGGATGAATTCACCCCTCCACTTT
.	TRBV7-2	.	TRBJ2-5	CASSLGPGQETQYF	TGTGCCAGCAGCTTAGGTCCGGGACAAGAGACCCAGTACTTC
.	TRBV3-1/TRBV3-2	TRBD2	TRBJ2-7	CASSQEGGTTYEQYF	TGTGCCAGCAGCCAAGAGGGAGGGACGACCTACGAGCAGTACTTC
.	TRBV13	TRBD1	TRBJ2-3	CASSLGQGADTQYF	TGTGCCAGCAGCTTAGGGCAGGGGGCGGATACGCAGTATTTT
.	TRBV16	.	TRBJ1-3	CASSQSRGAPDTIYF	TGTGCCAGCAGCCAATCCCGGGGAGCTCCAGACACCATATATTTT
.	TRBV28	.	TRBJ1-2	CASSFGQLNYGYTF	TGTGCCAGCAGTTTCGGACAGCTTAACTATGGCTACACCTTC
.	TRBV5-6	TRBD1	TRBJ1-1	CASSGGQGMYSEAFF	TGTGCCAGCAGCGGGGGACAGGGAATGTATTCTGAAGCTTTCTTT
.	TRBV7-6	.	TRBJ1-6	CASSHHVGNSPLHF	TGTGCCAGCAGCCACCACGTCGGTAATTCACCCCTCCACTTT
.	TRBV10-3	TRBD1	TRBJ1-1	CAITSGQVAFF	TGTGCCATCACTTCGGGACAGGTGGCTTTCTTT
.	TRBV4-2	TRBD1	TRBJ1-3	CASSQDVPGQTFNGNTIYF	TGTGCCAGCAGCCAAGATGTCCCGGGACAGACATTTAACGGAAACACCATATATTTT
.	TRBV5-5	TRBD2	TRBJ2-1	CASSAATSGLWNEQFF	TGTGCCAGCAGCGCGGCGACTAGCGGGCTCTGGAATGAGCAGTTCTTC
.	TRBV9	.	TRBJ1-3	CASSVGQGTLNTIYF	TGTGCCAGCAGCGTTGGGCAAGGAACATTAAACACCATATATTTT
.	TRBV5-1	TRBD1	TRBJ1-2	CASSYTGGEFGYTF	TGCGCCAGCAGCTACACAGGGGGCGAGTTTGGCTACACCTTC
.	TRBV3-1/TRBV3-2	.	TRBJ2-5	CASSQVGAGTPGETQYF	TGTGCCAGCAGCCAAGTGGGTGCCGGGACACCTGGGGAGACCCAGTACTTC
.	TRBV9	.	TRBJ2-7	CASSPQRGAFGNEQYF	TGTGCCAGCAGCCCCCAGCGCGGGGCGTTTGGGAACGAGCAGTACTTC
.	TRBV3-1/TRBV3-2	.	TRBJ1-1	CASSNQREAFF	TGTGCCAGCAGCAACCAGCGTGAAGCTTTCTTT
.	TRBV5-1	.	TRBJ2-5	CASSPGSLETQYF	TGCGCCAGCAGCCCAGGCAGTTTGGAGACCCAGTACTTC
.	TRBV9	.	TRBJ1-6	CASTTTGGMVSPLHF	TGTGCCAGCACCACCACCGGGGGGATGGTTTCACCCCTCCACTTT
once	TRBV5-1	TRBD1	TRBJ1-2	CASSLGQGPYGYTF	TGCGCCAGCAGCTTGGGACAGGGGCCCTATGGCTACACCTTC
.	TRBV4-1	TRBD2	TRBJ2-5	CASSHRGVLEETQYF	TGCGCCAGCAGCCACCGGGGGGTCTTGGAGGAGACCCAGTACTTC
few	TRBV6-6	TRBD2	TRBJ2-1	CASSYSTSGGRNEQFF	TGTGCCAGCAGTTACTCGACTAGCGGGGGACGCAATGAGCAGTTCTTC
.	TRBV18	.	TRBJ2-7	CASSDSPANYEQYF	TGTGCCAGCTCCGACTCCCCGGCCAACTACGAGCAGTACTTC
few	TRBV3-1/TRBV3-2	TRBD1	TRBJ1-5	CASSSKPGGTNGQHF	TGTGCCAGCAGCTCAAAACCAGGGGGAACCAATGGCCAGCATTTT
.	TRBV24-1	TRBD1	TRBJ2-2	CATSDRQGVTGELFF	TGTGCCACCAGTGATCGACAGGGTGTCACCGGGGAGCTGTTTTTT
.	TRBV7-6	TRBD1	TRBJ1-1	CASRPYEDRGLEAFF	TGTGCCAGCAGACCCTACGAGGACAGGGGACTTGAAGCTTTCTTT
.	TRBV20-1	.	TRBJ1-2	CSPQDGYTF	TGCAGTCCTCAGGATGGCTACACCTTC
.	TRBV5-4	.	TRBJ1-6	CASSSSGPENSPLHF	TGTGCCAGCAGCTCTAGCGGGCCGGAAAATTCACCCCTCCACTTT
.	TRBV19	TRBD1	TRBJ1-1	CASSMGQASTEAFF	TGTGCCAGTAGCATGGGACAGGCTAGCACTGAAGCTTTCTTT
.	TRBV28	.	TRBJ1-1	CASSSPPGHAEAFF	TGTGCCAGCAGTAGCCCACCGGGACACGCTGAAGCTTTCTTT
few	TRBV15	.	TRBJ1-1	CATNTNPIQRSEAFF	TGTGCCACCAACACGAATCCAATACAGCGGTCTGAAGCTTTCTTT
.	TRBV7-2	TRBD2	TRBJ2-1	CASSLATGGNNEQFF	TGTGCCAGCAGCTTAGCCACGGGGGGGAACAATGAGCAGTTCTTC